Listed here are 18 T cell receptor beta chains from one sample, sequenced in a study of control samples from healthy donors and cancer patients. Measured with immunoSEQ multiplex PCR; TCRdb has only the in-frame clones, and not every one. The sample records 150,000 to 200,000 clones, around 90% being singletons. The sequenced sample consisted of blood. The receptors were sampled from a woman in her fifties or sixties in good health.

The CDR3 DNA reads as TGCGCCAGCAGCAGGGGGTCCTCGGGACAGGCCTACGAGCAGTACTTC. Translated, it gives CASSRGSSGQAYEQYF. This chain joins TRBV5-1 and TRBJ2-7; 8 nucleotides agree with TRBD1. The CDR3 contains 16 residues. Germline CDR1 and CDR2: SGHRS and YFSETQ. The trim removed 4 bases at V and 2 bases at J, leaving 11 bases unmatched.

The chain combines TRBV7-3 with TRBJ2-7; a weak D match, TRBD2 (5 bases). This CDR3 has 14 amino acids. Trimming stripped 2 bases from V and 2 bases from J, with 10 bases between. Germline CDR1 SGHTA, CDR2 FQGTGA. This CDR3 is CASSLGTAAYEQYF. CDR3 coding DNA: TGTGCCAGCAGCTTAGGTACAGCGGCCTACGAGCAGTACTTC.

J is TRBJ2-1 and V is TRBV4-3; D may be TRBD2 (5 bases). Trimming took off 1 base at V and 7 bases at J, with 14 bases between the two ends. Germline lookup yields CDR1 LGHNA and CDR2 YSLEER. The CDR3 length is 15 residues. CDR3 amino acids: CASSQGADRKNEQFF. CDR3 coding DNA: TGCGCCAGCAGCCAAGGAGCGGATCGGAAGAATGAGCAGTTCTTC.

This clone was seen once. The gene calls are TRBV5-1 and TRBJ2-7; 7 bases are a match to TRBD1. The germline CDR1 and CDR2 sequences are SGHRS and YFSETQ. The CDR3 is 14 residues long. The V and J ends lost 2 bases and 2 bases, in that order; junction bases with no gene match: 4. For the CDR3, the DNA is TGCGCCAGCAGCTTACCGGGACAGCCCTACGAGCAGTACTTC. Protein sequence: CASSLPGQPYEQYF.

V and J are TRBV3-1 (or the pseudogene TRBV3-2) and TRBJ2-3; 7 bases line up with TRBD2. Per the germline V gene, CDR1 is LGHDT and CDR2 is YNNKEL (reference sequence). The CDR3 consists of 16 residues. J gave up 4 bases and V 3 bases, and 10 bases lay outside the gene matches. The CDR3 region has the DNA TGTGCCAGCAGCCAGTTCTCGGGGGGTAGGCCAGATACGCAGTATTTT. It encodes CASSQFSGGRPDTQYF.

The chain carries TRBV10-3 and TRBJ2-2, with 9 bases aligning to TRBD1. The V segment lost 3 bases and the J segment 6 bases; nucleotides outside the gene matches: 8. The V gene's germline CDR1 is ENHRY and CDR2 SYGVKD. The CDR3 length is 16 residues. The CDR3 spells CAISDGGTGSAGELFF. CDR3 nucleotides: TGTGCCATCAGTGATGGTGGGACAGGGAGCGCCGGGGAGCTGTTTTTT.

The V and J genes are TRBV9 and TRBJ1-1; unclear D gene. The CDR3 is 13 residues long. V dropped 3 bases and J dropped 5 bases, with 11 bases sitting between them. Per the germline V gene, CDR1 is SGDLS and CDR2 is YYNGEE. CDR3 in DNA: TGTGCCAGCAGCGCGACACCGGGAACTGAAGCTTTCTTT. It is translated as CASSATPGTEAFF.

This chain joins TRBV28 and TRBJ1-1; tentative D call: TRBD1 (5 bases). Germline V gene data show CDR1 as MDHEN and CDR2 as SYDVKM. V gave up 2 bases and J gave up 1 base, with 20 bases separating them. The CDR3 runs to 18 residues. Written as DNA, the CDR3 is TGTGCCAGCAGTTTAAGAAAAGGGGCGAGGCTAAAGAACACTGAAGCTTTCTTT. Amino acid sequence: CASSLRKGARLKNTEAFF.

The chain uses TRBV24-1 and TRBJ1-5; D is unclear. Germline V gene data show CDR1 as KGHDR and CDR2 as SFDVKD. Trimming left V 4 bases short and J 6 bases short, with 9 bases between. This CDR3 has 13 amino acids. CDR3 in DNA: TGTGCCACCAGTGACCCGGGAGGTCAGCCCCAGCATTTT. Its protein product is CATSDPGGQPQHF.

This chain connects TRBV19 to TRBJ1-5; D possibly corresponds to TRBD1 (5 bases). The ends were cut back, 3 bases at V and 6 bases at J, with 12 bases in the middle. This CDR3 has 14 amino acids. Germline CDR1 is LNHDA and CDR2 is SQIVND (reference sequence). Written as DNA, the CDR3 is TGTGCCAGTAGTATTCGGACGGGGGGTCAGCCCCAGCATTTT. Its protein is CASSIRTGGQPQHF.

The J gene is TRBJ1-5, the V gene TRBV28; no firm D call. Germline loops: CDR1 MDHEN, CDR2 SYDVKM. Trimming took off 2 bases at V and 7 bases at J, with 6 bases between the two ends. The CDR3 is 12 residues long. CDR3 amino acids: CASSLTRQPQHF. In nucleotides, the CDR3 is TGTGCCAGCAGTTTAACGAGGCAGCCCCAGCATTTT. The entire variable domain, with the rest obtained from reference TRBV28 and TRBJ1-5, is as follows: DVKVTQSSRYLVKRTGEKVFLECVQDMDHENMFWYRQDPGLGLRLIYFSYDVKMKEKGDIPEGYSVSREKKERFSLILESASTNQTSMYLCASSLTRQPQHFGDGTRLSIL.

The rearrangement uses TRBV11-2 and TRBJ1-4; D might be TRBD1 (5 bases). The CDR3 loop spans 15 amino acids. Germline CDR1 is SGHAT and CDR2 is FQNNGV. The ends were cut back, 5 bases at V and 4 bases at J, with 14 bases in the middle. CDR3 amino acids: CASSPVGTLNEKLFF. The CDR3 DNA is TGTGCCAGCAGCCCAGTGGGGACTCTTAATGAAAAACTGTTTTTT.

The V gene is TRBV28, the J gene TRBJ1-1; 11 nucleotides align to TRBD1. In germline, CDR1 is MDHEN, CDR2 SYDVKM. V lost 7 bases, J lost 4 bases, and 2 bases stayed unmatched. This CDR3 is 13 amino acids long. Written as DNA, the CDR3 is TGTGCCAGCAAAGGGACAGGGGGCACTGAAGCTTTCTTT. It codes for CASKGTGGTEAFF.

The chain employs TRBV7-2 and TRBJ2-1; TRBD2 agrees at 8 bases. This CDR3 has 18 amino acids. V was pared by 1 base and J by 4 bases, with 12 bases of the junction left unmatched. Per the germline V gene, CDR1 is SGHTA and CDR2 is FQGNSA. The CDR3 region has the DNA TGTGCCAGCAGCTTAGTCTCTCCGGCACTAGCGGCTTACAATGAGCAGTTCTTC. Amino acids: CASSLVSPALAAYNEQFF.

As for this clone: The DNA is omitted, as the CDR3 cannot be located on it reliably, and the CDR3 follows TCRdb's listing. This chain uses TRBV19 with TRBJ1-5; whether TRBD1, the table's D call, matches the DNA was not checked. The germline gives CDR1 LNHDA, CDR2 SQIVND (reference sequence). The CDR3 contains 14 residues when both ends are counted. CDR3 region: CASTSAGRRQPQHF.

J is TRBJ2-1 and V is TRBV11-3; TRBD1 agrees at 8 bases. Trimming took 4 bases from V and 8 from J; bases not matched to a gene: 10. The germline CDR1 and CDR2 sequences are SGHNT and YENEEA. The CDR3 spans 15 residues. The CDR3 nucleotides are TGTGCCAGCAGCTCCGGGACAGGAGTAAATTATGAGCAGTTCTTC. It translates to CASSSGTGVNYEQFF.

A word on this clone: Mismatch with germline at one junction end may stem from a read error. The CDR3 protein is CASSLLGDRDSPPHF. Written as DNA, the CDR3 is TGTGCCAGCAGCCTCCTAGGGGACAGGGATTCACCCCCCCACTTT. The gene calls are TRBV9 and TRBJ1-6; 9 nucleotides agree with TRBD1. The germline gives CDR1 SGDLS, CDR2 YYNGEE. CDR3 length equals 15 residues.

V usage is TRBV28 and J usage is TRBJ1-6, with D unresolved. Germline V gene sequence: CDR1 MDHEN, CDR2 SYDVKM. The CDR3 covers 16 residues. The V end lost 1 base, the J end lost 6 bases, and 13 bases lay between the germline ends. DNA of the CDR3: TGTGCCAGCAGTTTATCCCCCCGGGTCCCTAATTCACCCCTCCACTTT. Protein sequence: CASSLSPRVPNSPLHF. Using reference TRBV28 and TRBJ1-6 for the parts outside the CDR3, the full variable domain is DVKVTQSSRYLVKRTGEKVFLECVQDMDHENMFWYRQDPGLGLRLIYFSYDVKMKEKGDIPEGYSVSREKKERFSLILESASTNQTSMYLCASSLSPRVPNSPLHFGNGTRLTVT.